This T cell receptor (beta chain) was sequenced for a study of blood T cell repertoires in COVID-19. Study information: Acute-phase and convalescent COVID-19 samples originated in the United States, Italy and Spain.

The repertoire was sequenced with immunoSEQ multiplex PCR; TCRdb's copy has only in-frame clones and lacks some. The sample contains 200,000 to 250,000 clones, roughly 84% of which appear only once. Participants, about 18 to 89 years old, spanned some 23 US areas. Cohort allocation depended upon clinical history that participants reported. CDR3 size: 14 residues. Germline loops: CDR1 SGHAT, CDR2 FQNNGV. V lost 5 bases, J lost 3 bases, and 13 bases lay in between. The rearrangement uses TRBV11-2 and TRBJ2-5, with a weak D call TRBD1 (5 bases). The sequenced sample was PBMCs or T cells enriched from blood (not recorded which). The TCR originated in a woman in her thirties or forties who had recovered from COVID-19. CDR3 nucleotides: TGTGCCAGCAGCCGCCGACTCAGGGAAGAGACCCAGTACTTC. Residues: CASSRRLREETQYF.